This TCR beta chain was profiled in a study of cytomegalovirus exposure and HLA in healthy donors. Study-level background: Genotyping of 400 or so donors showed that about 79% belonged to the Caucasian-associated ancestry cluster. Points from the study as a whole: A later analysis found most CMV-associated TCR beta chains apparently HLA-restricted.

In the case of this clone: Its antigen remains unknown.

Donors consisted of healthy bone marrow donors. While unrecorded immune exposures were likely, the donors were nominally healthy when sampled. The PCR had 60 Vbeta and 13 Jbeta primers. Data came from immunoSEQ multiplex PCR; TCRdb stores just in-frame clones and leaves some out. The table has some 180,000 clones, around 80% seen once. Sequencing was performed on PBMCs. This sequence was found in a woman aged 18-30 years in good health and CMV-seronegative.

For the CDR3, the DNA is TGTGCCAGCAGCCTCCGGCCAGGGACAGAAAAAGAGACCCAGTACTTC. It yields the protein CASSLRPGTEKETQYF. This chain links TRBV21-1 with TRBJ2-5; the DNA was not used to check the table's D call, TRBD1. TRBV21-1 is recorded as a pseudogene. The CDR3 runs to 16 residues.